The rows below give T cell receptor beta chains drawn from one sample of a study of Graves' ophthalmopathy and Graves' hyperthyroidism. A single record per CDR3 protein comes from TCRdb applying MiXCR to the multiplex PCR reads. The sample carries under 60,000 distinct CDR3 sequences, approximately 47% recorded once. The sample was peripheral blood. These receptors came from an adult woman with Graves' ophthalmopathy. Both conserved end residues are part of each CDR3. A D gene is named only where the DNA matches it firmly. Rows give clone size only sometimes, using once, few, many, or a class for an expanded clone.

cdr3_length: 16
d_call: TRBD1
clone_size: many
j_call: TRBJ1-2
v_call: TRBV6-4
cdr3_nt: TGTGCCAGCAGCGAAAGGGGGGACAGTATTAACTATGGCTACACCTTC
cdr3_aa: CASSERGDSINYGYTF

cdr3_length: 16
d_call: TRBD2
clone_size: many
j_call: TRBJ2-2
v_call: TRBV7-2
cdr3_nt: TGTGCCAGCAGCTATACGGGACTAGCGGGAGTCGGGGAGCTGTTTTTT
cdr3_aa: CASSYTGLAGVGELFF

cdr3_length: 14
d_call: TRBD2
clone_size: -
j_call: TRBJ2-1
v_call: TRBV7-9
cdr3_nt: TGTGCCAGCAGCTTAACAGGACTAGCGGATGAGCAGTTCTTC
cdr3_aa: CASSLTGLADEQFF

cdr3_length: 9
d_call: -
clone_size: many
j_call: TRBJ2-4
v_call: TRBV10-3
cdr3_nt: TGTGCCCCCCCCAACATTCAGTACTTC
cdr3_aa: CAPPNIQYF

cdr3_length: 13
d_call: TRBD1
clone_size: many
j_call: TRBJ1-1
v_call: TRBV20-1
cdr3_nt: TGCAGTGCCCCGGGACAGGAGAACACTGAAGCTTTCTTT
cdr3_aa: CSAPGQENTEAFF

cdr3_length: 16
d_call: TRBD1
clone_size: -
j_call: TRBJ2-2
v_call: TRBV19
cdr3_nt: TGTGCCAGTAGTATTAACGGACAGGAAAAGACCGGGGAGCTGTTTTTT
cdr3_aa: CASSINGQEKTGELFF

cdr3_length: 14
d_call: -
clone_size: -
j_call: TRBJ2-5
v_call: TRBV11-3
cdr3_nt: TGTGCCAGCACCCCCCGGGACGCCAAAGAGACCCAGTACTTC
cdr3_aa: CASTPRDAKETQYF

cdr3_length: 13
d_call: -
clone_size: -
j_call: TRBJ1-1
v_call: TRBV7-8
cdr3_nt: TGTGCCAGCAGCTCCAAGACAGGAGCTGAAGCTTTCTTT
cdr3_aa: CASSSKTGAEAFF

cdr3_length: 12
d_call: -
clone_size: -
j_call: TRBJ1-1
v_call: TRBV30
cdr3_nt: TGTGCCTGGAGTCGTCGAAACACTGAAGCTTTCTTT
cdr3_aa: CAWSRRNTEAFF

cdr3_length: 15
d_call: TRBD2
clone_size: -
j_call: TRBJ2-3
v_call: TRBV2
cdr3_nt: TGTGCCAGCAGTACCCCTAAAGCGGGAGCGGCTACGCAGTATTTT
cdr3_aa: CASSTPKAGAATQYF

cdr3_length: 17
d_call: TRBD2
clone_size: many
j_call: TRBJ2-5
v_call: TRBV7-2
cdr3_nt: TGTGCCAGCAGCTTAGCACTACCGGGGGGAGAAGGGGAGACCCAGTACTTC
cdr3_aa: CASSLALPGGEGETQYF

cdr3_length: 14
d_call: -
clone_size: -
j_call: TRBJ2-6
v_call: TRBV6-1
cdr3_nt: TGTGCCAGCAGTGCTGACGACGGGGCCAACGTCCTGACTTTC
cdr3_aa: CASSADDGANVLTF

cdr3_length: 15
d_call: -
clone_size: -
j_call: TRBJ2-1
v_call: TRBV6-6
cdr3_nt: TGTGCCATCAGTGATAAGGGGGTTAATTACAATGAGCAGTTCTTC
cdr3_aa: CAISDKGVNYNEQFF

cdr3_length: 16
d_call: TRBD1
clone_size: many
j_call: TRBJ2-3
v_call: TRBV5-1
cdr3_nt: TGCGCCAGCAGCACCGGACAGGGGATGGGGGCAGATACGCAGTATTTT
cdr3_aa: CASSTGQGMGADTQYF

cdr3_length: 15
d_call: TRBD2
clone_size: -
j_call: TRBJ2-2
v_call: TRBV2
cdr3_nt: TGTGCCAGCGCGCCGGGACTAGCCAACACCGGGGAGCTGTTTTTT
cdr3_aa: CASAPGLANTGELFF

cdr3_length: 17
d_call: -
clone_size: few
j_call: TRBJ2-1
v_call: TRBV7-2
cdr3_nt: TGTGCCAGCAGCCAACCCCCGTCCAGGGGCGCCTACAATGAGCAGTTCTTC
cdr3_aa: CASSQPPSRGAYNEQFF

cdr3_length: 14
d_call: -
clone_size: many
j_call: TRBJ2-3
v_call: TRBV7-3
cdr3_nt: TGTGCCAGCAGCTTAGACGGGATCACAGATACGCAGTATTTT
cdr3_aa: CASSLDGITDTQYF

cdr3_length: 17
d_call: -
clone_size: many
j_call: TRBJ2-2
v_call: TRBV19
cdr3_nt: TGTGCCAGTAGTATAGGTCAGGGGCGAACCAACACCGGGGAGCTGTTTTTT
cdr3_aa: CASSIGQGRTNTGELFF

cdr3_length: 16
d_call: TRBD2
clone_size: -
j_call: TRBJ2-2
v_call: TRBV12-3/TRBV12-4
cdr3_nt: TGTGCCAGCAGTTCAGCGGGGGGGCGTGGCACCGGGGAGCTGTTTTTT
cdr3_aa: CASSSAGGRGTGELFF

cdr3_length: 16
d_call: TRBD2
clone_size: -
j_call: TRBJ2-1
v_call: TRBV9
cdr3_nt: TGTGCCAGCAGCGTCACGGCTAGCGGGCCTTACAATGAGCAGTTCTTC
cdr3_aa: CASSVTASGPYNEQFF

cdr3_length: 17
d_call: -
clone_size: many
j_call: TRBJ2-7
v_call: TRBV20-1
cdr3_nt: TGCAGTGCTACCCTAACGCGAGGCGGAGTACGGTCGTCCGAGCAGTACTTC
cdr3_aa: CSATLTRGGVRSSEQYF

cdr3_length: 14
d_call: TRBD1
clone_size: many
j_call: TRBJ1-1
v_call: TRBV5-1
cdr3_nt: TGCGCCAGCATCGAACAGGGGGGAGGCACTGAAGCTTTCTTT
cdr3_aa: CASIEQGGGTEAFF

cdr3_length: 17
d_call: TRBD1
clone_size: many
j_call: TRBJ1-2
v_call: TRBV5-1
cdr3_nt: TGCGCCAGCAGCTCTTCCGGGACAGGGAGGGATCACTATGGCTACACCTTC
cdr3_aa: CASSSSGTGRDHYGYTF

cdr3_length: 15
d_call: -
clone_size: many
j_call: TRBJ1-5
v_call: TRBV20-1
cdr3_nt: TGCAGTGCCCTTGAGCGATCGGGAGGCTACCAGCCCCAGCATTTT
cdr3_aa: CSALERSGGYQPQHF

cdr3_length: 13
d_call: -
clone_size: many
j_call: TRBJ2-3
v_call: TRBV12-3/TRBV12-4
cdr3_nt: TGTGCCAGCAGCACCCGTGGACTCAATACGCAGTATTTT
cdr3_aa: CASSTRGLNTQYF

cdr3_length: 16
d_call: TRBD2
clone_size: -
j_call: TRBJ2-1
v_call: TRBV20-1
cdr3_nt: TGCAGTGCTAGAGATCCCTTCACGGGAGGCTCTAATGAGCAGTTCTTC
cdr3_aa: CSARDPFTGGSNEQFF